The subject of this entry is one T cell receptor (beta chain). Its recognized antigen is unknown. The observed sequence ends 3 residues before the CDR3 terminus, with the missing tail filled in from the germline J gene. The sample is drawn from a study of Tregs in tolerant kidney transplant recipients (dated 2019 in TCRdb). Notes on the research overall: The transplants used related donors with nonmyeloablative bone marrow transplantation, and mixed chimerism in the human trials was transient. The study applied TCRbeta sequencing to find donor-specific regulatory T cells before combined kidney and bone marrow transplantation and then followed those same cells after transplant.

The CDR3 has 15 amino acids, counting the end cysteine and phenylalanine. The DNA covers only part of the CDR3, 36 bases in frame from base 1. At the junction V is shortened by 3 bases and J by 6 bases, with 17 bases in between. CDR1 SEHNR and CDR2 FQNEAQ were looked up in the germline V gene (reference sequence). For TCRbeta CDR3 sequencing, genomic DNA from the sorted cells was extracted using the QIAGEN DNeasy Blood and Tissue Kit. High-throughput TCRbeta CDR3 sequencing was carried out commercially through immunoSEQ, with PCR amplification with bias correction and internal controls included. As for the original processing: Unique productive TCRbeta sequences were defined by CDR3 nucleotide sequence where primers matched, and otherwise by CDR3 amino acid sequence together with Vbeta and Jbeta genes. To correct sorting error, sequences shared between sorted populations at a frequency ratio of 2:1 or less were removed; the rest were assigned to the higher population. Sequences were defined as donor-reactive when expanded at least 5-fold in CFSE-low cells versus unstimulated cells and present at a frequency of at least 0.01% in CFSE-low cells. Jensen-Shannon divergence, calculated on the top 100 TCRbeta sequences ranked by frequency, was used to quantify repertoire divergence. For samples with multiple sequencing runs, sorting error was corrected in each run separately before the runs were combined. This is the immuneACCESS table as TCRdb keeps it, with only in-frame sequences that have V and J called. A part of the clones is gone; compared with another copy, unresolved V genes explain less than half, and the rest is unexplained. That table gives V, J and clone size, and the DNA gave D and trimming. Per the sample table, the count is about 30,000 clones. The ten largest clones add up to around 8% of the sample.

The time point label corresponds to: blood sample drawn before combined kidney and bone marrow transplant. Unstimulated Tregs (CD4+CD25+CD127-), CD4+ non-Tregs (CD4+CD25-), CD4 and CD8 cells were FACS-sorted from thawed PBMCs. Several combined kidney and bone marrow transplant recipients from the ITN036ST trial were included as patients, and samples were available only from these trial subjects. Healthy control blood was processed to PBMCs with a Ficoll density gradient and then cryopreserved, whereas patient PBMCs were collected both before and after transplant. Findings and caveats that apply to the study as a whole: Because only a small number of patients were included, the study had limitations, and the results will need to be validated in larger populations as well as under other immunosuppression protocols. The most biologically relevant and donor-specific TCRbeta repertoire appeared to be identified by expanding Tregs with activated donor B cells. Because the PCR primers were changed over time for some patients, nucleotide-level comparison could not be performed across the samples from those patients. Donor-specific Treg expansion exceeded global Treg expansion in tolerant patients, suggesting antigen-driven rather than nonspecific expansion. Biological reproducibility was not examined directly, but technical replication error appeared to be minimal.

The chain couples TRBV7-9 to TRBJ1-2, and perhaps TRBD1 as D gene, on 5 matching bases. This sequence was found in a human donor who received a combined kidney and bone marrow transplant. The sample consisted of CD8+ T cells from blood, taken before the transplant. CDR3 DNA (partial): TGTGCCAGCAGCTTGTCCGAGGAAACCAGGGATGGC. It specifies CASSLSEETRDG. In full, the CDR3 is CASSLSEETRDGYTF.